These 8 T cell receptor beta chains were all obtained from the same sample, sequenced in a study of T and B cells in COVID-19 patients. Each TRB amplification used about 250-550 ng of genomic DNA from blood. TRB rearrangements were amplified by multiplex PCR with BIOMED2 TRB-A/B primers. Each CDR3 protein gets one entry after TCRdb re-called the multiplex PCR reads with MiXCR. The table shows around 7,200 distinct CDR3 sequences, with more than 25% occurring only once. The material sequenced was blood. The receptor set was obtained from a human donor who had recovered from COVID-19.

This clonotype is labeled as medium-sized. This sequence joins TRBV5-6 and TRBJ2-6; TRBD1 is a possible D gene (6 bases). Per the germline V gene, CDR1 is SGHDT and CDR2 is YYEEEE. The CDR3 runs 17 residues. With 2 bases removed from V and 3 bases from J, the gap between germline ends came to 15 bases. CDR3 bases: TGTGCCAGCAGCTTCGGGACATCAGCCTTTGGGGCCAACGTCCTGACTTTC. Translating it yields CASSFGTSAFGANVLTF.

This clonotype counts as medium-sized (0.01 to 0.1%). The rearrangement links TRBV19 to TRBJ2-7; D gene unclear. This CDR3 is built from 13 residues. Deletions cut 1 base from V and 6 bases from J, with 10 bases between. The germline V gene has CDR1 LNHDA and CDR2 SQIVND (reference sequence). CDR3 sequence: CASSIVPDGEQYF. CDR3 nucleotide sequence: TGTGCCAGTAGTATAGTTCCAGACGGCGAGCAGTACTTC.

This clonotype was seen just once. The chain has TRBV20-1 and TRBJ2-2, with D possibly matching TRBD1 (6 bases). V was cut by 6 bases and J by 6 bases, with 17 bases left in between. The CDR3 length is 14 residues. Germline CDR1 and CDR2: DFQATT and SNEGSKA (reference sequence). Here the CDR3 DNA reads TGCAGTGCAACAGGGAAGGGGATCGCCGGGGAGCTGTTTTTT. Encoded protein: CSATGKGIAGELFF.

The chain carries TRBV29-1 and TRBJ2-3; the D gene could be TRBD1 or TRBD2 (6 bases each). The CDR3 loop spans 12 amino acids. The V end was cut by 7 bases, the J end by 6 bases, with 14 bases between. Looked up from germline, CDR1 is SQVTM and CDR2 is ANQGSEA. CDR3 sequence reads: CSGAGGGDTQYF. CDR3 nucleotides: TGCAGCGGGGCCGGGGGCGGGGATACGCAGTATTTT.

The chain links TRBV6-5 to TRBJ1-1; a possible D gene is TRBD1 (5 bases). This CDR3 region has 15 residues. V was trimmed by 1 base and J by 3 bases, leaving 12 bases between them. Per the germline V gene, CDR1 is MNHEY and CDR2 is SVGAGI. CDR3 sequence reads: CASSYWGSFDTEAFF. The CDR3 DNA reads as TGTGCCAGCAGTTACTGGGGCTCTTTCGACACTGAAGCTTTCTTT.

By share, this clonotype counts as medium-sized (0.01 to 0.1%). CDR3 sequence (DNA): TGTGCCAGCAGATTTGCCCAGGACAGGGGGCGTGAGACCCAGTACTTC. Its translation: CASRFAQDRGRETQYF. This chain connects TRBV6-5 to TRBJ2-5; 11 nucleotides align to TRBD1. J lost 5 bases, V lost 6 bases, and 11 bases had no gene match. There are 16 residues in the CDR3. The V gene's germline CDR1 is MNHEY and CDR2 SVGAGI.

The chain is built from TRBV12-3 or TRBV12-4 and TRBJ2-2; D gene ambiguous. Trimming cost V 3 bases and J 6 bases, with 14 bases left between them. There are 15 residues in the CDR3. The CDR3 region is CASSLTPLSAGELFF. The CDR3 nucleotides read TGTGCCAGCAGTTTGACACCACTGTCAGCCGGGGAGCTGTTTTTT.

The rearrangement uses TRBV11-2 and TRBJ1-3, with no clear D. Germline V gene data show CDR1 as SGHAT and CDR2 as FQNNGV. The CDR3 runs to 13 residues. V shed 3 bases and J shed 2 bases, with 5 bases lying between them. CDR3 amino acids: CASSFWPGNTIYF. CDR3 in DNA: TGTGCCAGCAGCTTTTGGCCTGGAAACACCATATATTTT. Full variable domain (missing parts from reference TRBV11-2 and TRBJ1-3): EAGVAQSPRYKIIEKRQSVAFWCNPISGHATLYWYQQILGQGPKLLIQFQNNGVVDDSQLPKDRFSAERLKGVDSTLKIQPAKLEDSAVYLCASSFWPGNTIYFGEGSWLTVV.